Below, 32 T cell receptor beta chains from the same sample are listed, as sequenced in a study of regulatory T cells in long-lasting Graves disease. CDR3 regions were amplified by Arm-PCR using iRepertoire HTBI primers to build TCR beta libraries. TCRdb reprocessed the multiplex PCR reads with MiXCR, giving one entry per CDR3 protein. The profile shows under 450,000 distinct CDR3 sequences, about 11% of them singletons. Regarding time point: newly diagnosed GD, antithyroid drugs for less than 3 months. RNA isolated from PBMCs was used to make the TCR library. The data also belong to a second study, concerning T cells in Graves' hyperthyroidism and ophthalmopathy.

The sequences come from peripheral blood mononuclear cells (PBMCs), collected at new diagnosis, from a patient treated with antithyroid drugs. All receptors come from a woman between 18 and 29 years old with Graves disease.

As for this clonotype: The junction and the germline gene differ at one end; a read error may be behind it. The chain combines TRBV28 with TRBJ2-7; 8 bases line up with TRBD1. Germline V lookup: CDR1 MDHEN, CDR2 SYDVKM. The CDR3 loop spans 13 amino acids. The CDR3 coding sequence is TGTGCCAGCAGTTTTGGACAGGGATACGGGCAGTACTTC. Translated: CASSFGQGYGQYF.

This clonotype was counted many times. The CDR3 loop is CASSLGLRLSEAFF. As DNA, the CDR3 is TGTGCCAGCAGCTTGGGTCTGAGGTTGAGCGAAGCTTTCTTT. This chain uses TRBV7-9 with TRBJ1-1, with D hard to call. Deletions cut 3 bases from V and 8 bases from J, with 16 bases between. This CDR3 region has 14 residues. Germline CDR1 is SEHNR and CDR2 is FQNEAQ (reference sequence).

This clonotype was seen many times. The chain recombines TRBV6-2 or TRBV6-3 with TRBJ2-5, with D possibly TRBD1 on 5 matching bases. The CDR3 spans 14 residues. Between the trimmed V and J ends, which lost 5 bases and 5 bases, there was a span of 15 bases. Germline CDR1 MNHEY, CDR2 SVGEGT. CDR3 amino acids: CASSLTDLLETQYF. The CDR3 bases are TGTGCCAGCAGTCTGACAGACCTCCTGGAGACCCAGTACTTC.

This clonotype was observed a few times. The chain recombines TRBV7-9 with TRBJ2-3; tentative D call: TRBD1 (6 bases). This CDR3 is 13 amino acids long. Trimming removed 6 bases at V and 2 bases at J, with 9 bases between. Looked up from germline, CDR1 is SEHNR and CDR2 is FQNEAQ (reference sequence). The CDR3 bases are TGTGCCAGCAGAGGGGACACCACAGATACGCAGTATTTT. Protein: CASRGDTTDTQYF.

The chain has TRBV5-1 and TRBJ1-6; D is uncertain. The CDR3 has 16 amino acids. CDR1 is SGHRS and CDR2 is YFSETQ in the germline V gene. Trimming removed 4 bases at V and 0 bases at J, with 11 bases between. The chain's CDR3 is CASSPDSSSYNSPLHF. The CDR3 nucleotides are TGCGCCAGCAGCCCGGACTCGAGCTCCTATAATTCACCCCTCCACTTT.

This clonotype was counted only a few times. This chain joins TRBV19 and TRBJ2-5; TRBD1 or TRBD2 may be the D gene (5 bases each). CDR1 is LNHDA, CDR2 SQIVND, per germline (reference sequence). Trimming pared 5 bases from V and 0 bases from J, leaving 13 bases between. This CDR3 is 15 amino acids long. The CDR3 sequence: CASSQRDVDQETQYF. Written as DNA, the CDR3 is TGTGCCAGTAGTCAACGGGACGTAGACCAAGAGACCCAGTACTTC. The whole variable domain, filled in from reference TRBV19 and TRBJ2-5, reads DGGITQSPKYLFRKEGQNVTLSCEQNLNHDAMYWYRQDPGQGLRLIYYSQIVNDFQKGDIAEGYSVSREKKESFPLTVTSAQKNPTAFYLCASSQRDVDQETQYFGPGTRLLVL.

This clonotype was counted many times. The chain employs TRBV6-1 and TRBJ2-1; 13 nucleotides agree with TRBD2. This CDR3 is 19 amino acids long. J lost 0 bases, V lost 6 bases, and 11 bases had no gene match. CDR1 and CDR2 (germline): MNHNS, SASEGT. CDR3 DNA sequence: TGTGCCAGCAGATGGACTAGCGGGAGACTACTGAGCTCCTACAATGAGCAGTTCTTC. Its protein product is CASRWTSGRLLSSYNEQFF.

To note about this clonotype: At one boundary the junction diverges from the germline segment, which might be a read error. The chain recombines TRBV4-1 with TRBJ2-1; D not resolved. CDR1 and CDR2 (germline): MGHRA, YSYEKL. The CDR3 runs 14 residues. CDR3 in amino acids: CASGQVIRRDEQFF. The CDR3 bases are TGCGCCAGCGGCCAAGTGATCAGACGGGATGAGCAGTTCTTC.

The chain combines TRBV7-8 with TRBJ2-1; D perhaps matches TRBD2 (5 bases). The CDR3 runs to 15 residues. V lost 5 bases, J lost 0 bases, and 11 bases lay in between. Germline V gives CDR1 SGHVS, CDR2 FQNEAQ. CDR3 loop: CASSPSRSSYNEQFF. The CDR3 DNA is TGTGCCAGCAGCCCTAGCAGGAGCTCCTACAATGAGCAGTTCTTC.

The rearrangement joins TRBV19 to TRBJ1-6; possible D gene TRBD1, 6 bases. V lost 5 bases and J lost 7, with 12 bases in between. This CDR3 is built from 14 residues. Germline CDR1 LNHDA, CDR2 SQIVND (reference sequence). The CDR3 coding sequence is TGTGCCAGTAGTTCCGACAGGCTAAATTCACCCCTCCACTTT. The encoded protein is CASSSDRLNSPLHF. The complete variable domain, with remaining parts taken from reference TRBV19 and TRBJ1-6, reads DGGITQSPKYLFRKEGQNVTLSCEQNLNHDAMYWYRQDPGQGLRLIYYSQIVNDFQKGDIAEGYSVSREKKESFPLTVTSAQKNPTAFYLCASSSDRLNSPLHFGNGTRLTVT.

The CDR3 is CASSPDRGSYNEQFF. The CDR3 nucleotides read TGTGCCAGCAGTCCCGACAGGGGCTCCTACAATGAGCAGTTCTTC. V is TRBV6-2 or TRBV6-3 and J is TRBJ2-1; 8 positions agree with TRBD1. The CDR3 covers 15 residues. V lost 5 bases and J lost 0; bases outside the gene matches: 3. Germline V gene data show CDR1 as MNHEY and CDR2 as SVGEGT.

This clonotype was recorded many times. J is TRBJ2-2 and V is TRBV19; TRBD1 agrees at 8 bases. The V segment lost 6 bases and the J segment 7 bases; nucleotides outside the gene matches: 10. Per germline, CDR1 LNHDA and CDR2 SQIVND (reference sequence). The CDR3 is 15 residues long. CDR3 in DNA: TGTGCCAGTAGGGACAGGGTCTTAAGAGGCGGGGAGCTGTTTTTT. Its protein product is CASRDRVLRGGELFF.

This clonotype came up many times. The chain uses TRBV15 and TRBJ2-5; a possible D gene is TRBD1 (5 bases). The germline V gene encodes CDR1 LNHNV and CDR2 YYDKDF (reference sequence). Trimming took off 8 bases at V and 3 bases at J, with 10 bases between the two ends. This CDR3 spans 12 amino acids. CDR3 residues: CATAGLEETQYF. For the CDR3, the DNA is TGTGCCACCGCAGGGCTAGAAGAGACCCAGTACTTC.

The chain links TRBV7-2 to TRBJ1-1; 7 bases fit TRBD1. V was pared by 3 bases and J by 4 bases, with 8 bases of the junction left unmatched. The CDR3 sequence is 15 residues long. The V gene's germline CDR1 is SGHTA and CDR2 FQGNSA. CDR3 amino acids: CASSLPTGKSTEAFF. The CDR3 DNA sequence: TGTGCCAGCAGCTTGCCGACAGGGAAGAGCACTGAAGCTTTCTTT.

This clonotype was recorded many times. The chain carries TRBV12-3 or TRBV12-4 and TRBJ1-6; tentative D call: TRBD1 (5 bases). With 6 bases removed from V and 5 bases from J, the gap between germline ends came to 26 bases. The CDR3 covers 19 residues. The CDR3 here is CASRLFSLGRVADNSPLHF. In DNA, the CDR3 is TGTGCCAGCAGGCTTTTCTCCCTCGGCAGGGTCGCCGATAATTCACCCCTCCACTTT.

This clonotype was found many times. The chain recombines TRBV7-8 with TRBJ2-5; tentatively, D is TRBD1 (6 bases). This CDR3 comprises 15 residues. Looked up from germline, CDR1 is SGHVS and CDR2 is FQNEAQ. The germline V and J ends were trimmed by 2 bases and 5 bases, with 15 bases remaining between them. CDR3 nucleotides: TGTGCCAGCAGCTTAACCCCAGGGCAGGGGGAGACCCAGTACTTC. This gives the protein CASSLTPGQGETQYF.

Many counts were recorded for this clonotype. The junction shows a germline mismatch at one end, possibly a read error. The rearrangement links TRBV7-2 to TRBJ1-1; D is possibly TRBD1 (6 bases). This CDR3 region has 16 residues. Per the germline V gene, CDR1 is SGHTA and CDR2 is FQGNSA. For the CDR3, the DNA is TGTGCCAGCAGCTTAGAGGGGCCCACAGGGTACACTAAAGCTTTCTTT. Protein: CASSLEGPTGYTKAFF.

This clonotype has at least ten counts. The rearrangement links TRBV28 to TRBJ2-7; TRBD2 aligns across 9 bases. Unmatched junction bases numbered 4, after V lost 6 bases and J lost 7 bases. The CDR3 loop spans 12 amino acids. Germline V gene sequence: CDR1 MDHEN, CDR2 SYDVKM. The CDR3 region is CASSKLAGEQYF. In DNA, the CDR3 is TGTGCCAGCAGCAAACTAGCGGGTGAGCAGTACTTC.

This rearrangement joins TRBV7-2 to TRBJ2-1, with unresolved D. This CDR3 contains 12 residues. Germline CDR1 reads SGHTA; CDR2 reads FQGNSA. The V end lost 5 bases, the J end lost 7 bases, and 9 bases lay between the germline ends. The CDR3 nucleotides read TGTGCCAGCAGCCGATACGGGAATGAGCAGTTCTTC. This sequence encodes CASSRYGNEQFF.

This chain joins TRBV6-1 and TRBJ2-5, with a possible D match to TRBD1 (6 bases). Germline V gene data show CDR1 as MNHNS and CDR2 as SASEGT. The CDR3 spans 17 residues. The V gene lost 6 bases and the J gene lost 7 bases, with 27 bases spanning the gap. The CDR3 sequence is CASSLPWAGDLGGTQYF. The CDR3 DNA reads TGTGCCAGCAGCCTCCCGTGGGCAGGGGACCTCGGAGGGACCCAGTACTTC.

This clonotype was seen many times. This sequence joins TRBV27 and TRBJ1-5; TRBD1 might be the D (6 bases). The length of the CDR3 is 14 residues. V shed 2 bases and J shed 6 bases, with 11 bases lying between them. In germline, CDR1 is MNHEY, CDR2 SMNVEV (reference sequence). CDR3 protein: CASSLTRGGQPQHF. The CDR3 DNA reads as TGTGCCAGCAGTTTAACCAGGGGCGGTCAGCCCCAGCATTTT.

This clonotype showed up many times. This rearrangement joins TRBV2 to TRBJ1-3; TRBD1 matches at 9 bases. Germline-derived CDR1 and CDR2 are SNHLY and FYNNEI. V shed 7 bases, J shed 1 base, and the junction held 8 bases outside the gene matches. CDR3 length equals 16 residues. The CDR3 spells CASMGGTGRSGNTIYF. The CDR3 DNA reads as TGTGCCAGCATGGGGGGGACAGGGAGGTCTGGAAACACCATATATTTT.

Ten or more counts support this clonotype. The chain employs TRBV7-3 and TRBJ1-2; 7 bases are shared with TRBD1. The junction had 6 bases not matched to a gene; V was cut back by 4 bases and J by 4 bases. This CDR3 is built from 14 residues. Per germline, CDR1 SGHTA and CDR2 FQGTGA. The DNA for the CDR3 is TGTGCCAGCAGCTCCACCCGGGACAGCTATGGCTACACCTTC. Translated, it gives CASSSTRDSYGYTF.

This clonotype was observed many times. V gene TRBV13 combines with J gene TRBJ2-7; maybe TRBD1 (6 bases). V lost 5 bases to trimming and J lost 2 bases, with 16 bases between them. CDR1 is PRHDT, CDR2 FYEKMQ, per germline (reference sequence). CDR3 length equals 15 residues. CDR3 region: CASSQRQVTPYEQYF. CDR3 sequence (DNA): TGTGCCAGCAGCCAAAGACAGGTCACCCCCTACGAGCAGTACTTC.

This clonotype was seen repeatedly, ten times or more. The chain joins TRBV2 to TRBJ1-1, with D uncertain. Germline CDR1 is SNHLY and CDR2 is FYNNEI. Trimming stripped 7 bases from V and 0 bases from J, with 12 bases between. CDR3 length: 14 amino acids. CDR3 in DNA: TGTGCCAGCATGATGGGCAGGATGAACACTGAAGCTTTCTTT. It is translated as CASMMGRMNTEAFF. The full variable domain, with the rest looked up from reference TRBV2 and TRBJ1-1, is EPEVTQTPSHQVTQMGQEVILRCVPISNHLYFYWYRQILGQKVEFLVSFYNNEISEKSEIFDDQFSVERPDGSNFTLKIRSTKLEDSAMYFCASMMGRMNTEAFFGQGTRLTVV.

This clonotype was seen repeatedly, ten times or more. This chain uses TRBV2 with TRBJ1-1; TRBD1 matches 7 bases. The length of the CDR3 is 12 residues. CDR1 SNHLY and CDR2 FYNNEI come from the germline V gene. J was trimmed by 5 bases and V by 8 bases; bases with no gene match: 5. The CDR3 DNA reads TGTGCCAGCGAAGGGGACAGTACTGAAGCTTTCTTT. Translation: CASEGDSTEAFF.

This clonotype occurred many times. The chain carries TRBV6-5 and TRBJ1-4; D perhaps matches TRBD1 (6 bases). Germline CDR1 MNHEY, CDR2 SVGAGI. The V end was cut by 4 bases, the J end by 5 bases, with 11 bases between. This CDR3 is 14 amino acids long. The CDR3 here is CASSLTGSNEKLFF. Here the CDR3 DNA reads TGTGCCAGCAGTTTGACAGGATCAAATGAAAAACTGTTTTTT.

This chain connects TRBV29-1 to TRBJ1-1; no reliable D call. Germline V CDR1 and CDR2: SQVTM, ANQGSEA. V was shortened by 1 base and J by 4 bases, with 16 bases between the two germline ends. The CDR3 consists of 15 residues. CDR3 amino acids: CSVEGTPGRGTEAFF. The CDR3 DNA follows: TGCAGCGTTGAAGGGACTCCCGGGCGCGGCACTGAAGCTTTCTTT.

Only one count was recorded for this clonotype. This chain connects TRBV7-9 to TRBJ2-1, with 7 bases lining up with TRBD2. V was pared by 1 base and J by 10 bases, with 7 bases of the junction left unmatched. CDR3 length equals 14 residues. Germline V gene data show CDR1 as SEHNR and CDR2 as FQNEAQ (reference sequence). The DNA of the CDR3 is TGTGCCAGCAGCTTAGGGAGCGGGGATGTCGAGCAGTTCTTC. Protein product: CASSLGSGDVEQFF.

This clonotype was seen ten or more times. The chain combines TRBV29-1 with TRBJ2-1; TRBD2 agrees at 13 bases. V dropped 0 bases and J dropped 8; count of bases not matched to a gene: 7. From germline, CDR1 is SQVTM and CDR2 ANQGSEA. The CDR3 loop spans 16 amino acids. In nucleotides, the CDR3 is TGCAGCGTTGAAGATCGGACTAGCGGGAGTATCGATGAGCAGTTCTTC. Translated: CSVEDRTSGSIDEQFF.

This clonotype was detected ten times or more. The rearrangement joins TRBV12-3 or TRBV12-4 to TRBJ2-3; 8 bases line up with TRBD2. Trimming cost V 2 bases and J 0 bases; bases outside gene matches: 10. The CDR3 has 18 amino acids. CDR3: CASSLLAGGPPSTDTQYF. Written as DNA, the CDR3 is TGTGCCAGCAGTTTATTGGCGGGGGGTCCTCCTAGCACAGATACGCAGTATTTT.

Remarks on this clonotype: A much larger clone sits a single nucleotide away, making a read error possible. The rearrangement links TRBV7-9 to TRBJ1-4; a possible D gene is TRBD1 (6 bases). Trimming pared 3 bases from V and 6 bases from J, leaving 11 bases between. CDR1 SEHNR and CDR2 FQNEAQ come from the germline V gene (reference sequence). This CDR3 contains 14 residues. As DNA, the CDR3 is TGTGCCAGCAGCTTTCAGGGGTATGATGAAAAACTGTTTTTT. Amino acid sequence: CASSFQGYDEKLFF.